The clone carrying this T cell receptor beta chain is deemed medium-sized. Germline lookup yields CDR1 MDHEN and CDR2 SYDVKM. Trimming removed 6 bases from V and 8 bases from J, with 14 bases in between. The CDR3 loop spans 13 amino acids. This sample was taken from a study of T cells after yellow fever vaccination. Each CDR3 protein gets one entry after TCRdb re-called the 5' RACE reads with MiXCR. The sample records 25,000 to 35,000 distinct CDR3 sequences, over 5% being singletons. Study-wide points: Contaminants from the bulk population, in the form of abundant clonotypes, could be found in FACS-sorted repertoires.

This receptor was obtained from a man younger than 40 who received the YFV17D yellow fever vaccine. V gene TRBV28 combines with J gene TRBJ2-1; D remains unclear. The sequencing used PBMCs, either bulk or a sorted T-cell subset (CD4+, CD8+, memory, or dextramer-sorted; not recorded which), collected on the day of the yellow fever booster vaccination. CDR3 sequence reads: CASRRADWDEQFF. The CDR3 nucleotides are TGTGCCAGCAGACGGGCCGATTGGGATGAGCAGTTCTTC.